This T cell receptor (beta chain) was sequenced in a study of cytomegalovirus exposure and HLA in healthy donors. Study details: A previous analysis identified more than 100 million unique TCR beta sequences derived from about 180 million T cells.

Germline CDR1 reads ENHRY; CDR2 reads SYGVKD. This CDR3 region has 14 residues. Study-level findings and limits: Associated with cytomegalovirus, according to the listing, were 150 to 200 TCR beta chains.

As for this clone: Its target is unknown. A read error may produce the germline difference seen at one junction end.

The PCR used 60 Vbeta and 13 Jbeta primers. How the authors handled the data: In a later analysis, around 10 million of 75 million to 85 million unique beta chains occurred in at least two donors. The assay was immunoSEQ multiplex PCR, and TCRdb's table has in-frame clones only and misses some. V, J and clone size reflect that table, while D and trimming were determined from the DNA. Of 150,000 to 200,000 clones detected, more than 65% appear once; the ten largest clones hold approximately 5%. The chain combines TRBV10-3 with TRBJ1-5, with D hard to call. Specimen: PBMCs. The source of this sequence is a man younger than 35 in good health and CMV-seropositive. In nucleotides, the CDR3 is TGTGCCATCAGTGAGGGTGGTAGCGATCAGCCCCAGCATTTT. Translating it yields CAISEGGSDQPQHF.